These T cell receptor beta chains were read from a single sample in a study of Ad26.COV2.S vaccination and SARS-CoV-2 variants. Repertoires were generated with immunoSEQ multiplex PCR, while TCRdb's copy carries only in-frame clones and drops some. This table holds 180,000 or so clones, approximately 90% found once. Sample: peripheral blood, taken after recovery from COVID-19. These receptors were obtained from a human donor who had recovered from COVID-19. The CDR3 runs from the conserved cysteine through the conserved F or W. The D gene is left open where the match is weak. Some rows have no size entry. The others give once, few or many, or a class for an expanded clone.

TRBV27	-	TRBJ1-5	-	CASSLSQGNRPQHF	TGTGCCAGCAGTTTATCCCAGGGGAATCGGCCCCAGCATTTT
TRBV18	-	TRBJ2-5	-	CASSPRGRVQETQYF	TGTGCCAGCTCACCACGGGGTCGGGTGCAAGAGACCCAGTACTTC
TRBV3-1/TRBV3-2	-	TRBJ2-1	-	CASSPGLRGGPYNEQFF	TGTGCCAGCAGCCCAGGACTTCGCGGGGGCCCCTACAATGAGCAGTTCTTC
TRBV3-1/TRBV3-2	-	TRBJ2-5	TRBD2	CASSLLAGGAPRTQYF	TGTGCCAGCAGTCTACTAGCGGGGGGAGCCCCAAGGACCCAGTACTTC
TRBV15	-	TRBJ1-2	-	CATSRDTGVSLAGYGYTF	TGTGCCACCAGCAGAGATACGGGGGTTTCCCTAGCGGGGTATGGCTACACCTTC
TRBV5-6	-	TRBJ2-3	-	CAGGDTNTDTQYF	TGTGCCGGGGGGGACACAAACACAGATACGCAGTATTTT
TRBV21-1	once	TRBJ2-7	-	CASSKRLPAYEQYF	TGTGCCAGCAGCAAAAGGCTCCCGGCCTACGAGCAGTACTTC
TRBV19	once	TRBJ1-5	-	CASSFRVGGSQPQHF	TGTGCCAGTAGTTTCCGGGTCGGCGGTAGTCAGCCCCAGCATTTT
TRBV5-1	once	TRBJ1-1	-	CASSWVGGNTEAFF	TGCGCCAGCAGCTGGGTGGGGGGGAACACTGAAGCTTTCTTT
TRBV7-8	-	TRBJ1-2	-	CASSSEGTAIYGYTF	TGTGCCAGCAGCTCTGAAGGGACTGCGATCTATGGCTACACCTTC
TRBV5-1	-	TRBJ2-1	-	CASSLAGRYNEQFF	TGCGCCAGCAGCTTGGCGGGGAGGTACAATGAGCAGTTCTTC
TRBV28	-	TRBJ1-5	TRBD1	CASRGGTGRHQPQHF	TGTGCCAGCAGGGGTGGGACAGGCAGACATCAGCCCCAGCATTTT
TRBV19	-	TRBJ1-4	TRBD1	CASRGTGSEKLFF	TGTGCCAGTAGAGGGACAGGGAGTGAAAAACTGTTTTTT
TRBV6-5	-	TRBJ1-1	-	CASSYEKNTEAFF	TGTGCCAGCAGTTACGAAAAGAACACTGAAGCTTTCTTT
TRBV4-1	-	TRBJ2-2	-	CASSQGGRANTGELFF	TGCGCCAGCAGCCAAGGGGGCAGGGCGAACACCGGGGAGCTGTTTTTT
TRBV3-1/TRBV3-2	-	TRBJ1-2	-	CASSQEGTRVFYGYTF	TGTGCCAGCAGCCAAGAAGGGACAAGGGTATTCTATGGCTACACCTTC
TRBV10-2	-	TRBJ1-1	-	CASEGTRTEAFF	TGCGCCAGCGAGGGTACGCGGACTGAAGCTTTCTTT
TRBV18	-	TRBJ1-2	TRBD1	CASSPIGSPLGGDYGYTF	TGTGCCAGCTCACCAATAGGATCCCCATTAGGGGGCGACTATGGCTACACCTTC
TRBV3-1/TRBV3-2	-	TRBJ2-7	TRBD1	CASSQGTGVEQYF	TGTGCCAGCAGCCAAGGGACAGGGGTTGAGCAGTACTTC
TRBV27	-	TRBJ2-7	TRBD2	CASSLRPPLAGGSYEQYF	TGTGCCAGCAGCCTACGCCCGCCATTAGCGGGGGGAAGCTACGAGCAGTACTTC
TRBV12-5	-	TRBJ2-1	TRBD2	CASGLVLSGRADNEQFF	TGTGCTAGTGGTTTGGTACTAAGCGGGAGGGCCGACAATGAGCAGTTCTTC
TRBV5-1	-	TRBJ1-5	-	CASSRGDRGNQPQHF	TGCGCCAGCAGCAGGGGCGATCGGGGTAATCAGCCCCAGCATTTT
TRBV7-2	-	TRBJ1-2	-	CASSLTHTTGSGGGYTF	TGTGCCAGCAGCTTGACTCACACAACAGGGAGCGGGGGTGGCTACACCTTC
TRBV7-8	-	TRBJ1-5	-	CASSNYGGRGNQPQHF	TGTGCCAGCAGCAATTACGGGGGGCGGGGCAATCAGCCCCAGCATTTT